This passage covers 23 T cell receptor beta chains from one sample sequenced in a study of blood T cell repertoires in COVID-19. This table comes from immunoSEQ multiplex PCR, and its TCRdb copy is limited to in-frame clones, with some not included. The sample has 180,000 or so clones; about 75% are singletons. The sequencing input was peripheral blood. Receptors originate from a woman in her forties or fifties with active or convalescent COVID-19.

This clone came up once. J is TRBJ2-7 and V is TRBV30, with 8 bases lining up with TRBD1. The CDR3 runs 13 residues. With 8 bases clipped from V and 3 bases from J, the junction kept 9 bases outside the gene matches. Germline CDR1 GTSNPN, CDR2 SVGIG (reference sequence). For the CDR3, the DNA is TGTGCCGGTGACAGGGGAAAGGACTACGAGCAGTACTTC. It is translated as CAGDRGKDYEQYF.

The chain couples TRBV19 to TRBJ1-2; 9 bases agree with TRBD1. The CDR3 sequence is 16 residues long. With V trimmed by 5 bases and J by 4 bases, 11 bases remained unmatched. Germline assignment: CDR1 LNHDA and CDR2 SQIVND (reference sequence). CDR3 amino acids: CASSPSSGQGIYGYTF. DNA of the CDR3: TGTGCCAGTAGTCCTTCTTCGGGACAGGGAATCTATGGCTACACCTTC.

V usage is TRBV30 and J usage is TRBJ2-7; D may be TRBD2 (5 bases). CDR1 and CDR2 (germline): GTSNPN, SVGIG (reference sequence). This CDR3 comprises 11 residues. Trimming took off 1 base at V and 9 bases at J, with 10 bases between the two ends. DNA of the CDR3: TGTGCCTGGAGTGGGAGGCTGGGGCAGTACTTC. It yields the protein CAWSGRLGQYF.

The V and J genes are TRBV7-9 and TRBJ2-2; a possible D gene is TRBD2 (6 bases). CDR3 size: 15 residues. Germline V lookup: CDR1 SEHNR, CDR2 FQNEAQ (reference sequence). Trimming stripped 5 bases from V and 3 bases from J, with 13 bases between. CDR3: CASSPAEGYTGELFF. CDR3 DNA sequence: TGTGCCAGCAGCCCAGCGGAGGGGTACACCGGGGAGCTGTTTTTT.

V gene TRBV4-2 combines with J gene TRBJ2-2; D perhaps matches TRBD1 (5 bases). V was trimmed by 2 bases and J by 2 bases, leaving 9 bases between them. In germline, CDR1 is LGHNA, CDR2 YNFKEQ. The CDR3 covers 15 residues. The CDR3 loop reads CASSQQQVNTGELFF. The DNA for the CDR3 is TGTGCCAGCAGCCAACAACAGGTCAACACCGGGGAGCTGTTTTTT.

The chain links TRBV4-3 to TRBJ2-7, with TRBD1 as a possible D gene (5 bases). Trimming pared 0 bases from V and 3 bases from J, leaving 12 bases between. Germline assignment: CDR1 LGHNA and CDR2 YSLEER. There are 15 residues in the CDR3. This CDR3 is CASSQDGASFYEQYF. In nucleotides, the CDR3 is TGCGCCAGCAGCCAAGATGGGGCTAGTTTCTACGAGCAGTACTTC.

CDR3 DNA sequence: TGTGCCAGCTCACCAGGGACAGGGGGACACCACGAGCAGTACTTC. This encodes CASSPGTGGHHEQYF. The chain is built from TRBV18 and TRBJ2-7, with TRBD1 matching over 11 bases. This CDR3 region has 15 residues. With V trimmed by 2 bases and J by 5 bases, 5 bases remained unmatched. CDR1 and CDR2 from the germline V gene are KGHSH and LQKENI.

CDR3 nucleotide sequence: TGTGCCAGTAGTCCCCGGACAGGGGAGAGGGCTGAAGCTTTCTTT. It codes for CASSPRTGERAEAFF. The chain recombines TRBV19 with TRBJ1-1, with TRBD1 matching over 9 bases. CDR3 length equals 15 residues. Germline CDR1 and CDR2: LNHDA and SQIVND (reference sequence). The V and J ends lost 5 bases and 6 bases, in that order; junction bases with no gene match: 10.

V is TRBV30 and J is TRBJ1-6, with 7 positions matching TRBD1. With V trimmed by 2 bases and J by 7 bases, 5 bases remained unmatched. The CDR3 totals 14 residues. Germline CDR1 GTSNPN, CDR2 SVGIG (reference sequence). As DNA, the CDR3 is TGTGCCTGGAGTTTAGGGACAGAGAATTCACCCCTCCACTTT. Amino acids: CAWSLGTENSPLHF.

This clone was detected only a few times. This rearrangement joins TRBV24-1 to TRBJ1-5; D is undetermined. CDR1 and CDR2 from the germline V gene are KGHDR and SFDVKD. The CDR3 covers 13 residues. The V and J ends lost 8 bases and 9 bases respectively, with 16 bases between them. Here the CDR3 reads CATKGGPRGPQHF. As DNA, the CDR3 is TGTGCCACCAAGGGAGGGCCCCGGGGGCCCCAGCATTTT.

This rearrangement joins TRBV20-1 to TRBJ2-1, with 13 bases aligning to TRBD2. Trimming cost V 3 bases and J 5 bases; bases outside gene matches: 4. The CDR3 spans 15 residues. Germline CDR1 and CDR2: DFQATT and SNEGSKA (reference sequence). Written as DNA, the CDR3 is TGCAGTGCTAGTCGGGGACTAGCGGGGAACAATGAGCAGTTCTTC. Protein: CSASRGLAGNNEQFF.

V is TRBV19 and J is TRBJ1-2; no definite D call. The germline gives CDR1 LNHDA, CDR2 SQIVND (reference sequence). V lost 3 bases to trimming and J lost 3 bases, with 11 bases between them. This CDR3 is built from 14 residues. This CDR3 is CASSMLGTDYGYTF. CDR3 DNA: TGTGCCAGTAGTATGCTGGGCACCGACTATGGCTACACCTTC.

CDR3 in amino acids: CAISDGLRSYNEQFF. The CDR3 region has the DNA TGTGCCATCAGTGATGGGCTCCGCTCCTACAATGAGCAGTTCTTC. This chain uses TRBV10-3 with TRBJ2-1, with D unclear. Looked up from germline, CDR1 is ENHRY and CDR2 is SYGVKD. Trimming took off 3 bases at V and 0 bases at J, with 9 bases between the two ends. The CDR3 has 15 residues.

J is TRBJ2-7 and V is TRBV4-3, with D possibly being TRBD1 (6 bases). The CDR3 is 13 residues long. Germline assignment: CDR1 LGHNA and CDR2 YSLEER. With 1 base removed from V and 4 bases from J, the gap between germline ends came to 8 bases. The DNA for the CDR3 is TGCGCCAGCAGCCAAGCGCAGGGGTACGAGCAGTACTTC. This sequence encodes CASSQAQGYEQYF.

V is TRBV2 and J is TRBJ1-1, with a possible D match to TRBD1 (5 bases). There are 15 residues in the CDR3. Germline V gene data show CDR1 as SNHLY and CDR2 as FYNNEI. Trimming stripped 3 bases from V and 3 bases from J, with 14 bases between. The CDR3 loop is CASSDFGGRDTEAFF. The CDR3, as DNA: TGTGCCAGCAGTGACTTCGGGGGTAGGGACACTGAAGCTTTCTTT. Variable domain in full (rest from reference TRBV2 and TRBJ1-1): EPEVTQTPSHQVTQMGQEVILRCVPISNHLYFYWYRQILGQKVEFLVSFYNNEISEKSEIFDDQFSVERPDGSNFTLKIRSTKLEDSAMYFCASSDFGGRDTEAFFGQGTRLTVV.

This chain uses TRBV7-2 with TRBJ2-7; TRBD2 matches at 12 bases. In germline, CDR1 is SGHTA, CDR2 FQGNSA. V shed 0 bases, J shed 7 bases, and the junction held 13 bases outside the gene matches. The CDR3 is made up of 18 amino acids. The CDR3 DNA reads as TGTGCCAGCAGCTTAGCGGGCGCTAGCGGGAGGGCCGGTGGGGAGCAGTACTTC. Protein sequence: CASSLAGASGRAGGEQYF.

V is TRBV4-3 and J is TRBJ2-3; tentative D call: TRBD2 (6 bases). The CDR3 has 16 amino acids. Trimming stripped 3 bases from V and 4 bases from J, with 17 bases between. The germline CDR1 and CDR2 sequences are LGHNA and YSLEER. The CDR3 reads CASSQEDYRGADTQYF. For the CDR3, the DNA is TGCGCCAGCAGCCAGGAGGACTACCGAGGGGCAGATACGCAGTATTTT.

The rearrangement links TRBV30 to TRBJ2-3, with a possible D match to TRBD2 (6 bases). The CDR3 is 15 amino acids. Trimming pared 1 base from V and 6 bases from J, leaving 17 bases between. Germline CDR1 reads GTSNPN; CDR2 reads SVGIG (reference sequence). CDR3 residues: CAWSGGGRGVDTQYF. The CDR3 DNA follows: TGTGCCTGGAGTGGAGGAGGGAGAGGTGTCGATACGCAGTATTTT.

This clone was picked up a small number of times. V usage is TRBV19 and J usage is TRBJ1-1, with D possibly TRBD1 on 5 matching bases. With 2 bases removed from V and 2 bases from J, the gap between germline ends came to 15 bases. The CDR3 consists of 16 residues. Germline-derived CDR1 and CDR2 are LNHDA and SQIVND (reference sequence). CDR3 sequence reads: CASSITGARLNTEAFF. For the CDR3, the DNA is TGTGCCAGTAGTATAACTGGGGCCAGGCTAAACACTGAAGCTTTCTTT.

This chain links TRBV4-3 with TRBJ2-3; TRBD2 aligns across 13 bases. With V trimmed by 0 bases and J by 11 bases, 5 bases remained unmatched. The CDR3 runs 15 residues. Germline V gene lookup returns CDR1 LGHNA and CDR2 YSLEER. The chain's CDR3 is CASSQELAGGPKQYF. The CDR3 coding sequence is TGCGCCAGCAGCCAAGAACTAGCGGGGGGGCCGAAGCAGTATTTT.

This clone was picked up one time. The chain is built from TRBV6-1 and TRBJ1-2, with a tentative D call TRBD1 (6 bases). V lost 3 bases and J lost 2, with 13 bases in between. The CDR3 has 15 amino acids. Looked up from germline, CDR1 is MNHNS and CDR2 is SASEGT. CDR3 loop: CASSDVGQQNYGYTF. DNA of the CDR3: TGTGCCAGCAGTGATGTTGGACAGCAAAACTATGGCTACACCTTC.

The V gene is TRBV7-3, the J gene TRBJ2-5; 9 bases are a match to TRBD2. Trimming took 4 bases from V and 5 from J; bases not matched to a gene: 11. There are 16 residues in the CDR3. Germline assignment: CDR1 SGHTA and CDR2 FQGTGA. The CDR3, as DNA: TGTGCCAGCAGCTCAGGAGGAGCGGGAGGCCGGGAGACCCAGTACTTC. Translated: CASSSGGAGGRETQYF.

The V call is TRBV7-6, the J call TRBJ2-2; TRBD1 agrees at 7 bases. J lost 2 bases, V lost 6 bases, and 3 bases had no gene match. The germline gives CDR1 SGHVS, CDR2 FNYEAQ. CDR3 length: 14 amino acids. The CDR3 here is CASRRTGNTGELFF. The CDR3, as DNA: TGTGCCAGCAGGCGGACAGGCAACACCGGGGAGCTGTTTTTT.